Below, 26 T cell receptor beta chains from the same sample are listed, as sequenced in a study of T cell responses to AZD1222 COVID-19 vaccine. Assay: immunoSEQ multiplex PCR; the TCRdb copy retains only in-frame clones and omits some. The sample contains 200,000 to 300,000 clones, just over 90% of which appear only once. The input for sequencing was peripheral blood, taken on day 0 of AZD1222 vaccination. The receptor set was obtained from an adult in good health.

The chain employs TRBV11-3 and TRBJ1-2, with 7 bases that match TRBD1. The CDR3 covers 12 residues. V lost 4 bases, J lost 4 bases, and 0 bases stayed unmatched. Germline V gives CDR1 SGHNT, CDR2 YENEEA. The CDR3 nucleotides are TGTGCCAGCAGCTCAGGGGGCTATGGCTACACCTTC. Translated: CASSSGGYGYTF.

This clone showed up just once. The CDR3 DNA follows: TGTGCCTGGAACAGGGGGCGAAGAACTGAAGCTTTCTTT. This encodes CAWNRGRRTEAFF. This chain links TRBV30 with TRBJ1-1; 9 bases line up with TRBD1. The CDR3 is made up of 13 amino acids. The germline gives CDR1 GTSNPN, CDR2 SVGIG (reference sequence). V lost 4 bases and J lost 5; bases outside the gene matches: 5.

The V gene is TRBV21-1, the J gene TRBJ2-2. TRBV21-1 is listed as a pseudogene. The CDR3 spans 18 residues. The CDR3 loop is CASSPKQRGPPMAGELFF. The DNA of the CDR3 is TGTGCCAGCAGCCCCAAACAACGGGGGCCGCCCATGGCCGGGGAGCTGTTTTTT.

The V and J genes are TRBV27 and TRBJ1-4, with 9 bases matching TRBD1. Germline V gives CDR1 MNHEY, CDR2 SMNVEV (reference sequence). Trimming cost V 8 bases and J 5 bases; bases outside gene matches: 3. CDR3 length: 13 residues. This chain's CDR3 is CASAGTGNEKLFF. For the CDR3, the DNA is TGTGCCAGCGCAGGGACAGGGAATGAAAAACTGTTTTTT. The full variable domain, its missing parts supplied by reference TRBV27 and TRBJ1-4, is EAQVTQNPRYLITVTGKKLTVTCSQNMNHEYMSWYRQDPGLGLRQIYYSMNVEVTDKGDVPEGYKVSRKEKRNFPLILESPSPNQTSLYFCASAGTGNEKLFFGSGTQLSVL.

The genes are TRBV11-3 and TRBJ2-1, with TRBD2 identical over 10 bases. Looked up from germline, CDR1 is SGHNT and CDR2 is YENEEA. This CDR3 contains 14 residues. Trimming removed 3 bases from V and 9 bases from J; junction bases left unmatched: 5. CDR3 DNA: TGTGCCAGCAGCTTCAGCGGGGGGGCGTCTGAGCAGTTCTTC. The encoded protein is CASSFSGGASEQFF.

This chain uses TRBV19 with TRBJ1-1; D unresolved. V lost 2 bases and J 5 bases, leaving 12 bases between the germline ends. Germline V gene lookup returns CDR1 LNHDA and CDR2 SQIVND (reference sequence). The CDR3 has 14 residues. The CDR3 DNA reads TGTGCCAGTAGTATACGGGAGATAGGTACTGAAGCTTTCTTT. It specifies CASSIREIGTEAFF.

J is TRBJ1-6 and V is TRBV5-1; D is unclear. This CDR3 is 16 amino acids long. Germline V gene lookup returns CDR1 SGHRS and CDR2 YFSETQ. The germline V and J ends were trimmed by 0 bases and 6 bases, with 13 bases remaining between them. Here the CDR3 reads CASSLEGRPSNSPLHF. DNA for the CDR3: TGCGCCAGCAGCTTGGAGGGCAGACCATCTAATTCACCCCTCCACTTT.

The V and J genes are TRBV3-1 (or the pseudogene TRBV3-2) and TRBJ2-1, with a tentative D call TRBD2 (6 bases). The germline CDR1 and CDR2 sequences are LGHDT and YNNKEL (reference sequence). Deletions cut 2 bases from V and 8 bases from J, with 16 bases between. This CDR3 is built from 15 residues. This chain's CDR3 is CASSQTELALYEQFF. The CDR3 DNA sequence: TGTGCCAGCAGCCAAACGGAACTAGCTCTGTATGAGCAGTTCTTC.

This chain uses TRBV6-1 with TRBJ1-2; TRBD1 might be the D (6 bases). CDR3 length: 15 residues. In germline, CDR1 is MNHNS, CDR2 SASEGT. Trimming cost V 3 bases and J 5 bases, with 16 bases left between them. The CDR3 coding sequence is TGTGCCAGCAGTGACCCCGCAGGGGCTGAGTATGGCTACACCTTC. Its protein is CASSDPAGAEYGYTF.

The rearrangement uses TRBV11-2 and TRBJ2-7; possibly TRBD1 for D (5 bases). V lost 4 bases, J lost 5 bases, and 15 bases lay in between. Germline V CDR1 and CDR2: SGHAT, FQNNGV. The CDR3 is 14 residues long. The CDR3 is CASSSFRAPDEQYF. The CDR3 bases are TGTGCCAGCAGCTCATTCAGGGCTCCGGACGAGCAGTACTTC.

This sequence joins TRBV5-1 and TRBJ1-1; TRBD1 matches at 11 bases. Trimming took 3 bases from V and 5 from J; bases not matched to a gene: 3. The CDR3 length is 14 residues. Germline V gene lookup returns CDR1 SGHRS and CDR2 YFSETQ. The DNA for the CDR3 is TGCGCCAGCAGCTGGGGACAGGGGGAGACTGAAGCTTTCTTT. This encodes CASSWGQGETEAFF. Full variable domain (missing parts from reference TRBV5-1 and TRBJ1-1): KAGVTQTPRYLIKTRGQQVTLSCSPISGHRSVSWYQQTPGQGLQFLFEYFSETQRNKGNFPGRFSGRQFSNSRSEMNVSTLELGDSALYLCASSWGQGETEAFFGQGTRLTVV.

The CDR3 loop reads CASSGWGQGAPLHF. The CDR3 nucleotides read TGTGCCAGCAGCGGCTGGGGACAGGGGGCACCCCTCCACTTT. The chain links TRBV9 to TRBJ1-6; 11 nucleotides line up with TRBD1. Per the germline V gene, CDR1 is SGDLS and CDR2 is YYNGEE. The CDR3 is 14 amino acids. The V and J ends lost 3 bases and 11 bases, in that order; junction bases with no gene match: 4.

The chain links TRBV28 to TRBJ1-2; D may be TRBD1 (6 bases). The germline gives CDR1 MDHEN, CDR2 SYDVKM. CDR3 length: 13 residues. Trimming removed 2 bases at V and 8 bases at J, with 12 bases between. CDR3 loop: CASSLAGARGYTF. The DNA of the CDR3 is TGTGCCAGCAGTTTAGCGGGGGCGAGGGGCTACACCTTC.

This CDR3 is CGDRGVEQYF. The CDR3 DNA is TGTGGGGACAGGGGAGTCGAGCAGTACTTC. This chain joins TRBV27 and TRBJ2-7, with TRBD1 matching 10 bases. The CDR3 extends over 10 amino acids. Germline V CDR1 and CDR2: MNHEY, SMNVEV (reference sequence).

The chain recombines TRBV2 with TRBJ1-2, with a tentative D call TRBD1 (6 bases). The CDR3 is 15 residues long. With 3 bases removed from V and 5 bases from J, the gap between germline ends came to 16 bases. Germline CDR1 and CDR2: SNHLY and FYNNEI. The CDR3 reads CASSEGRRGAYGYTF. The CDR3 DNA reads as TGTGCCAGCAGTGAGGGGCGTCGGGGGGCGTATGGCTACACCTTC.

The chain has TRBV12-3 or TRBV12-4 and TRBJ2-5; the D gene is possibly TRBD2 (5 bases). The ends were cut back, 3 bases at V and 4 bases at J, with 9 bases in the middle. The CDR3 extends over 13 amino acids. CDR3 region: CASSLRARETQYF. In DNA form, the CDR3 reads TGTGCCAGCAGTTTGAGGGCGAGAGAGACCCAGTACTTC.

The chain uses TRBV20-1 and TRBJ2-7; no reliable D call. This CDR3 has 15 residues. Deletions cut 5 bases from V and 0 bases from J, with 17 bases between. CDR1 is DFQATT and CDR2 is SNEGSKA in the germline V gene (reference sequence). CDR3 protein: CSARAPDRNSYEQYF. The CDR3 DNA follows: TGCAGTGCTCGTGCTCCGGACCGAAACTCCTACGAGCAGTACTTC.

This CDR3 is CASSPKDVAQPQHF. In nucleotides, the CDR3 is TGTGCCAGCAGCCCAAAGGACGTAGCTCAGCCCCAGCATTTT. The chain links TRBV7-9 to TRBJ1-5; D is ambiguous. Germline CDR1 reads SEHNR; CDR2 reads FQNEAQ (reference sequence). The CDR3 is 14 residues long. The V end was cut by 5 bases, the J end by 6 bases, with 14 bases between.

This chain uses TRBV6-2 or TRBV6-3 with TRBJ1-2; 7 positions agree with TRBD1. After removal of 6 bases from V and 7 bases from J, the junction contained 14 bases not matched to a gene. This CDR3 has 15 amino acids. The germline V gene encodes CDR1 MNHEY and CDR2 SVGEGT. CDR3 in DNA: TGTGCCAGCAGCCTACCGACAGGGCCTCGGTTTGGCTACACCTTC. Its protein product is CASSLPTGPRFGYTF.

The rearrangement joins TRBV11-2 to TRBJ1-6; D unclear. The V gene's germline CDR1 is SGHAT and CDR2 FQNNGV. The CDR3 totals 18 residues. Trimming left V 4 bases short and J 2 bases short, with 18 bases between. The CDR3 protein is CASSSDLPRVTYNSPLHF. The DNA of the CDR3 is TGTGCCAGCAGCTCAGATCTTCCTAGAGTCACCTATAATTCACCCCTCCACTTT.

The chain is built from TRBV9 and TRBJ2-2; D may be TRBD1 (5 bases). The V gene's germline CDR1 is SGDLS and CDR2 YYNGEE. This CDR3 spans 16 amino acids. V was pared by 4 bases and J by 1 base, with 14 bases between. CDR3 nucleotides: TGTGCCAGCAGCCCCCAGGGCCGATTGAACACCGGGGAGCTGTTTTTT. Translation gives CASSPQGRLNTGELFF.

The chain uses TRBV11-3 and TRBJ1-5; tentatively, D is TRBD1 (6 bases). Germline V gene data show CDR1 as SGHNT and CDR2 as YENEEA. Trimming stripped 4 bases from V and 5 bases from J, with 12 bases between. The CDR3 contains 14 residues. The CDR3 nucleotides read TGTGCCAGCAGCTCCAGGGGTACCGATCAGCCCCAGCATTTT. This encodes CASSSRGTDQPQHF.

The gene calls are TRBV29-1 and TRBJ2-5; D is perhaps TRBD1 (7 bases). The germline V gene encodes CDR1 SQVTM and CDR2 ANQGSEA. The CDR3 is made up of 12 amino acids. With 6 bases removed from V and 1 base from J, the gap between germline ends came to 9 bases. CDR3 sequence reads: CSVRDSQETQYF. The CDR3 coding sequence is TGCAGCGTGCGGGACAGCCAAGAGACCCAGTACTTC.

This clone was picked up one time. CDR3 sequence reads: CASSLSGARNEQYF. The CDR3 region has the DNA TGTGCCAGCAGCTTATCGGGGGCAAGGAACGAGCAGTACTTC. The chain employs TRBV11-2 and TRBJ2-7; perhaps D is TRBD1 or TRBD2 (6 bases each). The V end lost 2 bases, the J end lost 5 bases, and 13 bases lay between the germline ends. Per germline, CDR1 SGHAT and CDR2 FQNNGV. The CDR3 runs 14 residues.

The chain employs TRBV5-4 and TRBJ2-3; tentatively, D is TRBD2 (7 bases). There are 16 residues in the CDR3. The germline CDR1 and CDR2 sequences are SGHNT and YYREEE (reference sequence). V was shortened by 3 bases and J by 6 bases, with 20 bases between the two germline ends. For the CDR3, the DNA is TGTGCCAGCAGCTCCCTGGGGGGGGCCGTCACGGATACGCAGTATTTT. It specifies CASSSLGGAVTDTQYF.

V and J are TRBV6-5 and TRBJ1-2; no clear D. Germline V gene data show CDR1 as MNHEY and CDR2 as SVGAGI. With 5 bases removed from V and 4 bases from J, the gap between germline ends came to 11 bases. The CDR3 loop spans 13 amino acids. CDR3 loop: CASSQTRAYGYTF. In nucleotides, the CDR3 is TGTGCCAGCAGTCAGACGCGGGCCTATGGCTACACCTTC.